This T cell receptor beta chain derives from a study of blood T cell repertoires in COVID-19. Study overall: From the United States, Italy and Spain came samples of acute and convalescent COVID-19. PBMCs, B-cell-depleted T cells, or T cells were the source of the cDNA or gDNA that made up the material.

Sequencing used immunoSEQ multiplex PCR; TCRdb keeps in-frame clones, though not all of them. Among some 70,000 clones listed, 83% were seen once. The source material was peripheral blood. The sequence came from a man aged 80 or over with acute or convalescent COVID-19.

The CDR3 sequence: CASRGQGATEAFF. CDR3 in DNA: TGTGCCAGCAGAGGACAGGGGGCAACTGAAGCTTTCTTT. The J gene is TRBJ1-1, the V gene TRBV2; 11 nucleotides align to TRBD1. V was clipped by 6 bases and J by 5 bases; unmatched bases: 2. Per the germline V gene, CDR1 is SNHLY and CDR2 is FYNNEI. The CDR3 consists of 13 residues.